Sequencing of this T cell receptor beta chain was carried out in a study of blood T cell repertoires in COVID-19. At the level of the study: The United States, Italy and Spain provided the acute and convalescent COVID-19 samples.

Profiling relied on immunoSEQ multiplex PCR, and the TCRdb table lists in-frame clones only, not all of them. The table has about 320,000 clones, about nine tenths seen once. Adults between roughly 18 and 95 years of age took part from under 25 US areas. Self-reported history from a screening survey and questionnaire set each donor's cohort. For recovered donors of Cohort 3, there were two negative PCRs, clearance, or symptom resolution. This TCR was sampled from a woman under 30 who had recovered from COVID-19. The sequencing input was PBMCs or T cells enriched from blood (not recorded which).

The CDR3 DNA reads as TGTGCCAGCAGCATCCCGACTAGCGCCCACAATGAGCAGTTCTTC. This translates into CASSIPTSAHNEQFF. The gene calls are TRBV7-9 and TRBJ2-1; 8 bases are a match to TRBD2. V shed 5 bases, J shed 5 bases, and the junction held 8 bases outside the gene matches. CDR1 is SEHNR, CDR2 FQNEAQ, per germline (reference sequence). This CDR3 region has 15 residues.